The 26 T cell receptor beta chains given below trace back to one sample, sequenced in a study of blood T cell repertoires in COVID-19. Libraries were prepared by immunoSEQ multiplex PCR; TCRdb keeps only in-frame clonotypes and omits some of them. The table includes about 99,000 clones, roughly 88% detected once. Sequencing was performed on peripheral blood. The receptors originated from a man aged 45-60 years with COVID-19, enrolled during active disease.

This rearrangement joins TRBV19 to TRBJ1-3, with 10 positions matching TRBD1. The V gene's germline CDR1 is LNHDA and CDR2 SQIVND (reference sequence). The CDR3 runs 17 residues. The trim removed 6 bases at V and 1 base at J, leaving 9 bases unmatched. The CDR3 sequence: CASRSPGQGVSGNTIYF. The CDR3 region has the DNA TGTGCCAGTAGAAGCCCCGGACAGGGGGTATCTGGAAACACCATATATTTT. Complete variable domain (other parts from reference TRBV19 and TRBJ1-3): DGGITQSPKYLFRKEGQNVTLSCEQNLNHDAMYWYRQDPGQGLRLIYYSQIVNDFQKGDIAEGYSVSREKKESFPLTVTSAQKNPTAFYLCASRSPGQGVSGNTIYFGEGSWLTVV.

This chain uses TRBV19 with TRBJ1-6, with D possibly matching TRBD1 (5 bases). Germline-derived CDR1 and CDR2 are LNHDA and SQIVND (reference sequence). CDR3 length: 14 residues. Trimming shortened V by 6 bases and J by 5 bases, and 11 bases separated the two germline ends. The CDR3: CASSAGLNNSPLHF. The CDR3 DNA reads TGTGCCAGTAGCGCAGGGCTGAATAATTCACCCCTCCACTTT.

The chain combines TRBV5-6 with TRBJ1-5, with 8 bases that match TRBD1. The germline V gene has CDR1 SGHDT and CDR2 YYEEEE. After removal of 7 bases from V and 4 bases from J, the junction contained 10 bases not matched to a gene. The CDR3 has 15 amino acids. CDR3 in DNA: TGTGCCAGCGGGAGAGGGACAGGACATAATCAGCCCCAGCATTTT. Protein: CASGRGTGHNQPQHF.

The rearrangement uses TRBV5-1 and TRBJ1-1, with 7 bases aligning to TRBD1. CDR1 and CDR2 (germline): SGHRS, YFSETQ. The CDR3 length is 13 residues. V was clipped by 4 bases and J by 3 bases; unmatched bases: 3. This chain's CDR3 is CASSPDRDTEAFF. CDR3 sequence (DNA): TGCGCCAGCAGCCCAGACAGGGACACTGAAGCTTTCTTT.

This clone has a handful of counts. This chain links TRBV7-8 with TRBJ1-2, with 8 positions matching TRBD1. The CDR3 consists of 15 residues. V trimming: 7 bases; J trimming: 8 bases; junction bases outside the gene matches: 15. Germline CDR1 is SGHVS and CDR2 is FQNEAQ. The CDR3 reads CASTTAGQGAGGYTF. The DNA for the CDR3 is TGTGCCAGCACCACCGCGGGGCAGGGGGCGGGAGGCTACACCTTC.

The genes are TRBV7-9 and TRBJ1-2; TRBD1 is a possible D gene (5 bases). The CDR3 has 16 amino acids. Trimming shortened V by 5 bases and J by 2 bases, and 18 bases separated the two germline ends. Per the germline V gene, CDR1 is SEHNR and CDR2 is FQNEAQ (reference sequence). In nucleotides, the CDR3 is TGTGCCAGCAGCCCCCTTCGGGGGGGTGAGAACTATGGCTACACCTTC. Protein sequence: CASSPLRGGENYGYTF.

The V gene is TRBV18, the J gene TRBJ2-7; D unresolved. V was cut by 6 bases and J by 6 bases, with 15 bases left in between. Germline V gene data show CDR1 as KGHSH and CDR2 as LQKENI. This CDR3 is built from 13 residues. CDR3 region: CASSGHAEAEQYF. As DNA, the CDR3 is TGTGCCAGCTCGGGCCATGCAGAAGCCGAGCAGTACTTC.

The chain employs TRBV30 and TRBJ2-7; D is unclear. Germline V gives CDR1 GTSNPN, CDR2 SVGIG (reference sequence). Trimming removed 2 bases from V and 0 bases from J, with 17 bases in between. The CDR3 is 16 amino acids. DNA of the CDR3: TGTGCCTGGAGTAAAGAATCAGGCCTAAGCTCCTACGAGCAGTACTTC. As protein: CAWSKESGLSSYEQYF.

The chain employs TRBV28 and TRBJ1-2; unclear D gene. CDR1 is MDHEN and CDR2 is SYDVKM in the germline V gene. With 4 bases removed from V and 5 bases from J, the gap between germline ends came to 5 bases. The CDR3 loop spans 11 amino acids. CDR3 in amino acids: CASSSLYGYTF. The CDR3, as DNA: TGTGCCAGCAGTTCCCTGTATGGCTACACCTTC.

The rearrangement links TRBV3-1 (or the pseudogene TRBV3-2) to TRBJ2-1, with D perhaps TRBD2 (7 bases). Trimming pared 4 bases from V and 5 bases from J, leaving 15 bases between. This CDR3 contains 15 residues. The germline V gene has CDR1 LGHDT and CDR2 YNNKEL (reference sequence). CDR3 DNA: TGTGCCAGCAGCCCCCGGGGGGCGCGGGACAATGAGCAGTTCTTC. Protein product: CASSPRGARDNEQFF.

This chain links TRBV4-1 with TRBJ2-3; unclear D gene. The length of the CDR3 is 15 residues. V lost 0 bases and J 4 bases, leaving 11 bases between the germline ends. Germline V gene sequence: CDR1 MGHRA, CDR2 YSYEKL. The DNA for the CDR3 is TGCGCCAGCAGCCAAGACGGTCAGGTGTCAGATACGCAGTATTTT. Protein sequence: CASSQDGQVSDTQYF.

This rearrangement joins TRBV9 to TRBJ1-2, with a weak D call TRBD1 (6 bases). Per germline, CDR1 SGDLS and CDR2 YYNGEE. V was pared by 0 bases and J by 6 bases, with 21 bases between. This CDR3 has 17 amino acids. CDR3 DNA: TGTGCCAGCAGCGTAGGGGCCGCCGGACAGTCTCTACATGGCTACACCTTC. It specifies CASSVGAAGQSLHGYTF.

The rearrangement uses TRBV16 and TRBJ1-1; 8 bases fit TRBD1. With V trimmed by 4 bases and J by 3 bases, 4 bases remained unmatched. There are 14 residues in the CDR3. The V gene's germline CDR1 is KGHSY and CDR2 FQNENV. Here the CDR3 DNA reads TGTGCCAGCAGCCGGACAGGGAGGGACACTGAAGCTTTCTTT. It specifies CASSRTGRDTEAFF.

This chain links TRBV5-1 with TRBJ2-2; 7 bases match TRBD1. V lost 3 bases and J lost 1; bases outside the gene matches: 9. Germline V CDR1 and CDR2: SGHRS, YFSETQ. This CDR3 contains 17 residues. The CDR3 loop reads CASSSLQGVGNTGELFF. CDR3 DNA: TGCGCCAGCAGCTCTCTCCAGGGGGTGGGGAACACCGGGGAGCTGTTTTTT. Using reference TRBV5-1 and TRBJ2-2 for the parts outside the CDR3, the full variable domain is KAGVTQTPRYLIKTRGQQVTLSCSPISGHRSVSWYQQTPGQGLQFLFEYFSETQRNKGNFPGRFSGRQFSNSRSEMNVSTLELGDSALYLCASSSLQGVGNTGELFFGEGSRLTVL.

The chain employs TRBV19 and TRBJ2-2, with TRBD1 identical over 8 bases. CDR3 length equals 12 residues. Losses at the gene ends were 6 bases for V and 6 bases for J; bases not matched to a gene: 0. Germline V gene lookup returns CDR1 LNHDA and CDR2 SQIVND (reference sequence). In nucleotides, the CDR3 is TGTGCCAGTAGGACAGGGGCCGGGGAGCTGTTTTTT. Translation: CASRTGAGELFF. The complete variable domain, with remaining parts taken from reference TRBV19 and TRBJ2-2, reads DGGITQSPKYLFRKEGQNVTLSCEQNLNHDAMYWYRQDPGQGLRLIYYSQIVNDFQKGDIAEGYSVSREKKESFPLTVTSAQKNPTAFYLCASRTGAGELFFGEGSRLTVL.

The CDR3 loop is CASSFSGAGKLFF. In nucleotides, the CDR3 is TGTGCCAGCAGTTTTTCAGGGGCAGGAAAACTGTTTTTT. J is TRBJ1-4 and V is TRBV12-3 or TRBV12-4, with a weak D call TRBD1 (6 bases). Trimming took off 3 bases at V and 10 bases at J, with 12 bases between the two ends. There are 13 residues in the CDR3.

V and J are TRBV14 and TRBJ2-3; 11 nucleotides align to TRBD2. The junction had 14 bases not matched to a gene; V was cut back by 9 bases and J by 6 bases. Germline CDR1 and CDR2: SGHDN and FVKESK. The CDR3 contains 16 residues. In DNA, the CDR3 is TGTGCCAGTTCTAAGACTAGCGGGGTTTCTTTGGATACGCAGTATTTT. This sequence encodes CASSKTSGVSLDTQYF. Variable domain in full (rest from reference TRBV14 and TRBJ2-3): EAGVTQFPSHSVIEKGQTVTLRCDPISGHDNLYWYRRVMGKEIKFLLHFVKESKQDESGMPNNRFLAERTGGTYSTLKVQPAELEDSGVYFCASSKTSGVSLDTQYFGPGTRLTVL.

This rearrangement joins TRBV27 to TRBJ1-5; D may be TRBD1 (6 bases). Trimming took off 4 bases at V and 2 bases at J, with 12 bases between the two ends. Germline-derived CDR1 and CDR2 are MNHEY and SMNVEV (reference sequence). This CDR3 region has 15 residues. CDR3 in DNA: TGTGCCAGCAGTTATACAGGGTTGGGCAATCAGCCCCAGCATTTT. Its protein is CASSYTGLGNQPQHF.

The chain recombines TRBV3-1 (or the pseudogene TRBV3-2) with TRBJ1-3, with 8 bases aligning to TRBD1. From germline, CDR1 is LGHDT and CDR2 YNNKEL (reference sequence). The CDR3 extends over 15 amino acids. With V trimmed by 4 bases and J by 3 bases, 5 bases remained unmatched. In nucleotides, the CDR3 is TGTGCCAGCAGCCCCCGGACAGGGCGTGGAAACACCATATATTTT. Translated, it gives CASSPRTGRGNTIYF.

This clone turned up a few times. V usage is TRBV2 and J usage is TRBJ2-4; 7 nucleotides agree with TRBD1. V trimming: 4 bases; J trimming: 8 bases; junction bases outside the gene matches: 8. The germline gives CDR1 SNHLY, CDR2 FYNNEI. CDR3 length: 14 amino acids. CDR3 nucleotide sequence: TGTGCCAGCAGTGTGGGGACAGTAGGGGACATTCAGTACTTC. Its translation: CASSVGTVGDIQYF.

CDR3 DNA sequence: TGTGCCAGCAGACCCCCGGGGGGGTTGGATGAGCAGTTCTTC. Its translation is CASRPPGGLDEQFF. This chain links TRBV6-6 with TRBJ2-1; 8 bases fit TRBD2. The CDR3 runs 14 residues. The ends lost 6 bases at V and 8 bases at J; junction bases unmatched: 9. CDR1 is MNHNY, CDR2 SVGAGI, per germline (reference sequence).

The chain combines TRBV4-2 with TRBJ2-3; 9 bases are shared with TRBD2. This CDR3 is built from 16 residues. With V trimmed by 4 bases and J by 1 base, 6 bases remained unmatched. The V gene's germline CDR1 is LGHNA and CDR2 YNFKEQ. CDR3 residues: CASSPVAGGGTDTQYF. In nucleotides, the CDR3 is TGTGCCAGCAGCCCCGTGGCGGGGGGGGGCACAGATACGCAGTATTTT.

The V and J genes are TRBV29-1 and TRBJ1-3; 7 bases align to TRBD1. J was trimmed by 3 bases and V by 5 bases; bases with no gene match: 1. The CDR3 covers 12 residues. CDR1 SQVTM and CDR2 ANQGSEA come from the germline V gene. The CDR3 is CSVRDSGNTIYF. The CDR3 region has the DNA TGCAGCGTTCGGGACAGTGGAAACACCATATATTTT.

The chain recombines TRBV11-1 with TRBJ1-2; 9 bases are a match to TRBD1. J gave up 7 bases and V 2 bases, and 5 bases lay outside the gene matches. This CDR3 contains 14 residues. CDR1 and CDR2 (germline): SGHAT, FQDESV (reference sequence). CDR3 amino acids: CASSLKDRGFGYTF. Written as DNA, the CDR3 is TGTGCCAGCAGCTTAAAGGACAGGGGATTTGGCTACACCTTC. The entire variable domain, with the rest obtained from reference TRBV11-1 and TRBJ1-2, is as follows: EAEVAQSPRYKITEKSQAVAFWCDPISGHATLYWYRQILGQGPELLVQFQDESVVDDSQLPKDRFSAERLKGVDSTLKIQPAELGDSAMYLCASSLKDRGFGYTFGSGTRLTVV.

V usage is TRBV5-1 and J usage is TRBJ1-1; D remains unclear. The germline V gene has CDR1 SGHRS and CDR2 YFSETQ. The CDR3 contains 13 residues. Deletions cut 4 bases from V and 6 bases from J, with 13 bases between. Written as DNA, the CDR3 is TGCGCCAGCAGCCAACCGGGAGGTTCTGAAGCTTTCTTT. Encoded protein: CASSQPGGSEAFF.

The V call is TRBV30, the J call TRBJ1-2; 11 nucleotides align to TRBD1. CDR1 GTSNPN and CDR2 SVGIG come from the germline V gene (reference sequence). The V gene end was trimmed by 3 bases and the J gene end by 13 bases; junction bases not matched to a gene: 7. The length of the CDR3 is 12 residues. The chain's CDR3 is CAWRAGTGGVTF. The CDR3 DNA reads TGTGCCTGGAGGGCCGGGACAGGGGGAGTCACCTTC.